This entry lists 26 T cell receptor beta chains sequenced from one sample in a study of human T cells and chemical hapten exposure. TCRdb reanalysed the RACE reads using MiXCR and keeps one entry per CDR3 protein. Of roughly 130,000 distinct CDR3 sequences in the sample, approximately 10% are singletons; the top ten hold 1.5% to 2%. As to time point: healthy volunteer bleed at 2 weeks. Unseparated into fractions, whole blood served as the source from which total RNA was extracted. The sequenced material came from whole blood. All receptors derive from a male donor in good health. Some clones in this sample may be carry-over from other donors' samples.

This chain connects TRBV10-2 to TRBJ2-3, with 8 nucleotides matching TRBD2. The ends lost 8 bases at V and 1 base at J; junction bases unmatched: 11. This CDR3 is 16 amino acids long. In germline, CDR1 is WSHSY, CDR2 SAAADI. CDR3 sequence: CASLDFSGSGTDTQYF. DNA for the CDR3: TGCGCCAGCCTCGATTTCAGCGGGAGTGGCACAGATACGCAGTATTTT.

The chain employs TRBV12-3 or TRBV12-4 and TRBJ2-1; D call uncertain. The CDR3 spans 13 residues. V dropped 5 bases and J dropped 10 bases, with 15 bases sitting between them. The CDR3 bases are TGTGCCAGCAGTGTAAAGGTGGCTGGGGAGCAGTTCTTC. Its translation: CASSVKVAGEQFF.

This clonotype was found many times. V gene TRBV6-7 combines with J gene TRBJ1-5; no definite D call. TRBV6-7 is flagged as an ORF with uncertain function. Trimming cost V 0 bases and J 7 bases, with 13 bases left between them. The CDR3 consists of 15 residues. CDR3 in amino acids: CASSYSTVDEQPQHF. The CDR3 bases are TGTGCCAGCAGTTACTCGACGGTCGATGAACAGCCCCAGCATTTT.

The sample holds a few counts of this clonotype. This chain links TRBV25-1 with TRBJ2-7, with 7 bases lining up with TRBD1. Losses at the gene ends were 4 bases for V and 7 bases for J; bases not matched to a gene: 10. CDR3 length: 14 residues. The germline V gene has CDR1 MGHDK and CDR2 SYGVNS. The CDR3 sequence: CASSGRQGLGEQYF. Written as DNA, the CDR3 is TGTGCCAGCAGTGGAAGACAGGGATTGGGTGAGCAGTACTTC.

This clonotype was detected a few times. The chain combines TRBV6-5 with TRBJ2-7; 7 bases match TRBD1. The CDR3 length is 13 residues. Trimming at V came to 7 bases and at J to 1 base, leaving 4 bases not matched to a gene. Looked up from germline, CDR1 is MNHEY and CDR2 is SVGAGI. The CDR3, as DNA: TGTGCCAGCATGCCAGGGGGTTCCTACGAGCAGTACTTC. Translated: CASMPGGSYEQYF.

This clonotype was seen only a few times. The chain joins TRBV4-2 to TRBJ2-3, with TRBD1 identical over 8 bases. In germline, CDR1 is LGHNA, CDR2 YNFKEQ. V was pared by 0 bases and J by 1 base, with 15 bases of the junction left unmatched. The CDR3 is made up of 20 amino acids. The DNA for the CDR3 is TGTGCCAGCAGCCAAGATTCCGGAGCGGACAGGGATGTAGGCACAGATACGCAGTATTTT. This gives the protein CASSQDSGADRDVGTDTQYF.

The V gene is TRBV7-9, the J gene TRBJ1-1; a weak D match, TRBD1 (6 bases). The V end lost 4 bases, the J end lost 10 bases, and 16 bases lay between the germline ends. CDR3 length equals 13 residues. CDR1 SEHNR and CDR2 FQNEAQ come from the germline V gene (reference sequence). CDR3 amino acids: CASSSPQGRVAFF. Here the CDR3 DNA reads TGTGCCAGCAGCTCGCCGCAGGGGCGGGTAGCTTTCTTT.

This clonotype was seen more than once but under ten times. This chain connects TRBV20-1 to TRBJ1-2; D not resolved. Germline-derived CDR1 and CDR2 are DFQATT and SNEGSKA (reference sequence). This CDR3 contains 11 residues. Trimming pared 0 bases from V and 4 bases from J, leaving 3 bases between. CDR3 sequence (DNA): TGCAGTGCTAGAGAGTCCTATGGCTACACCTTC. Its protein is CSARESYGYTF.

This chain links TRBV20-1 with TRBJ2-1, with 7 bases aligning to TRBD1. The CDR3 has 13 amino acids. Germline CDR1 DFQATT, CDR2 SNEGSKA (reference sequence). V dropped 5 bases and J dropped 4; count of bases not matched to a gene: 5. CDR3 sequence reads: CSAPGQVYNEQFF. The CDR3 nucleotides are TGCAGTGCTCCTGGACAGGTTTACAATGAGCAGTTCTTC.

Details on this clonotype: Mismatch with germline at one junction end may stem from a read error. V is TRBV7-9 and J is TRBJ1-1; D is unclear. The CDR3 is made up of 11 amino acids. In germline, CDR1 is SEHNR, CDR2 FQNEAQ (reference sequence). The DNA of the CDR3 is TGTGCCAGCATCTTAGAGGCGGGAGCTTTCTTT. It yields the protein CASILEAGAFF.

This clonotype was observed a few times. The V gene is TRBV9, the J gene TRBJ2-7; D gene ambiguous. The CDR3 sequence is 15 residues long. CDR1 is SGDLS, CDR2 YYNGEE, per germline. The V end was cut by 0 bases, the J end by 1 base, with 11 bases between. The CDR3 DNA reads TGTGCCAGCAGCGTAGAAACGGGTCGATCCTACGAGCAGTACTTC. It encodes CASSVETGRSYEQYF.

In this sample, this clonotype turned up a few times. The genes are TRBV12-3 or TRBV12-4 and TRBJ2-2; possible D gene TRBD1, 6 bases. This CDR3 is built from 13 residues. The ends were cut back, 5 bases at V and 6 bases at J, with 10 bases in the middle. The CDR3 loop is CASSGAGAGELFF. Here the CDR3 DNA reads TGTGCCAGCAGTGGGGCAGGGGCCGGGGAGCTGTTTTTT.

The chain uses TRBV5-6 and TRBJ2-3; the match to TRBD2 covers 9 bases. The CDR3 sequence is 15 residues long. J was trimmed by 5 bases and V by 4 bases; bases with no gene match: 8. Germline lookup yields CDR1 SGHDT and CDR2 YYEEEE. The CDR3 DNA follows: TGTGCCAGCAGCCTATTAGCGGGAGAGGAAGATACGCAGTATTTT. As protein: CASSLLAGEEDTQYF.

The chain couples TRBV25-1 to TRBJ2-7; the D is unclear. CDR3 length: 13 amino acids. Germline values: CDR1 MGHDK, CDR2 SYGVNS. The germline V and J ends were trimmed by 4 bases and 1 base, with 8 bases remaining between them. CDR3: CASSGAGSYEQYF. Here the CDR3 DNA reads TGTGCCAGCAGTGGAGCAGGTTCCTACGAGCAGTACTTC.

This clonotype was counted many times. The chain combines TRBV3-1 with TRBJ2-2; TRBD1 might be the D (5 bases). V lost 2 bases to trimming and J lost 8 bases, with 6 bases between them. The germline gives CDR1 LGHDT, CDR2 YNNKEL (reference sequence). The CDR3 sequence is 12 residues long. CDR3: CASSQQGGELFF. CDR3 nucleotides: TGTGCCAGCAGCCAACAGGGAGGGGAGCTGTTTTTT.

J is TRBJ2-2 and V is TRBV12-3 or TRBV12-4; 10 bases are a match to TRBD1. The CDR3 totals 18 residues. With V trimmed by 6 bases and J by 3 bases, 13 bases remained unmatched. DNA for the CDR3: TGTGCCAGCAGGGGCGAGGGGAAGACAGGGGGCGACACCGGGGAGCTGTTTTTT. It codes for CASRGEGKTGGDTGELFF.

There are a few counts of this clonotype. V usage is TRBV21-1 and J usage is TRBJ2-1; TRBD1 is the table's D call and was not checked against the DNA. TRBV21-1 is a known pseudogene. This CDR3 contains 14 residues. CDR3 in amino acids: CASSKEDRDNEQFF. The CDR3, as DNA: TGTGCCAGCAGCAAAGAGGACAGGGACAACGAGCAGTTCTTC.

For the CDR3, the DNA is TGCGCCAGCAGCCTGACTAGTCCGTACGAGCAGTACTTC. It specifies CASSLTSPYEQYF. The V call is TRBV5-1, the J call TRBJ2-7; weak D call: TRBD2 (6 bases). The CDR3 covers 13 residues. The V and J ends lost 4 bases and 4 bases respectively, with 12 bases between them. CDR1 is SGHRS and CDR2 is YFSETQ in the germline V gene.

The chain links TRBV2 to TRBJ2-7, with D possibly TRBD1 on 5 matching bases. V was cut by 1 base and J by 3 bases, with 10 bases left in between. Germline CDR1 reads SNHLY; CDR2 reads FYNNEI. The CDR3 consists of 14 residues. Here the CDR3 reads CASSEVYDSYEQYF. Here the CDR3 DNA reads TGTGCCAGCAGTGAAGTGTATGACAGCTACGAGCAGTACTTC.

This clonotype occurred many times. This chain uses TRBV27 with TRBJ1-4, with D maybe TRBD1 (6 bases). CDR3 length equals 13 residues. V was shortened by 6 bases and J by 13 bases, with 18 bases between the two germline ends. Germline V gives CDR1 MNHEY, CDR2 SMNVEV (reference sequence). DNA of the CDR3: TGTGCCAGCAGCGGGGGGCGGACGACGGGACTGTTTTTT. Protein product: CASSGGRTTGLFF.

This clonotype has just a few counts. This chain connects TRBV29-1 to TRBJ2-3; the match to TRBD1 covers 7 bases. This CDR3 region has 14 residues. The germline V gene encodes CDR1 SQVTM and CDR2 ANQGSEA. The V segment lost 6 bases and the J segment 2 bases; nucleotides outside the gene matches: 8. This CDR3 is CSVEDRLNTDTQYF. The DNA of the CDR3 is TGCAGCGTAGAGGACAGGCTCAACACAGATACGCAGTATTTT.

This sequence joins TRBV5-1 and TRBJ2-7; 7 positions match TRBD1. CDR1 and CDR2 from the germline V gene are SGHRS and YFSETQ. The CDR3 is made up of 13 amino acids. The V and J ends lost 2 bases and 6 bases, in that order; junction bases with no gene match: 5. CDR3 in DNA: TGCGCCAGCAGCTTTGAGGGGGCGCTCGAGCAGTACTTC. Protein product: CASSFEGALEQYF.

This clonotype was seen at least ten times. The CDR3 loop reads CASSLRGQALSNEKLFF. CDR3 coding DNA: TGCGCCAGCAGCTTGAGGGGACAGGCGCTTTCTAATGAAAAACTGTTTTTT. This chain connects TRBV5-1 to TRBJ1-4, with 8 positions matching TRBD1. In germline, CDR1 is SGHRS, CDR2 YFSETQ. The CDR3 runs 17 residues. The V segment lost 1 base and the J segment 3 bases; nucleotides outside the gene matches: 8.

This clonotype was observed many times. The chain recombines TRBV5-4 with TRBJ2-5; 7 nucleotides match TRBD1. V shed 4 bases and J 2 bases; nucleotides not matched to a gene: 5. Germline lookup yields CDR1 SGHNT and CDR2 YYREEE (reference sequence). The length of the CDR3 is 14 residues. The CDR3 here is CASSQLQGQETQYF. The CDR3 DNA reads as TGTGCCAGCAGCCAACTACAGGGGCAAGAGACCCAGTACTTC.

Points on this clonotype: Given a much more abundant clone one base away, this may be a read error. CDR3 DNA: TGTGCCAGCCAGGGACAGGCCACTGAAGCTTACTTT. It yields the protein CASQGQATEAYF. The chain uses TRBV3-1 and TRBJ1-1, with TRBD1 matching over 8 bases. CDR3 size: 12 residues. CDR1 LGHDT and CDR2 YNNKEL come from the germline V gene (reference sequence).

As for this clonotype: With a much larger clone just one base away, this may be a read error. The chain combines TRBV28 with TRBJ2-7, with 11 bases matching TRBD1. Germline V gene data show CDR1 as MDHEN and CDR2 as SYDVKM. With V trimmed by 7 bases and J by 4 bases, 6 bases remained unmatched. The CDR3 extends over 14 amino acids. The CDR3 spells CASIFGQGAYEQYF. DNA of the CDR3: TGTGCCAGCATTTTCGGACAGGGGGCGTACGAGCAGTACTTC.